These T cell receptor beta chains were read from a single sample in a study of shared clonotypes between healthy human individuals. Clones were read by immunoSEQ multiplex PCR, and TCRdb kept only the in-frame ones, dropping some. The table has roughly 1,000,000 clones, about 84% seen once. Sequencing was performed on memory CD4+ T cells from PBMCs. The origin of the receptors is a man younger than 35 in good health. Some clones in this sample may be carry-over from other donors' samples. CDR3s include the opening cysteine and the closing phenylalanine or tryptophan. The D gene is left open where the match is weak. Not every row has a clone size; where given, it reads once, few, many or a size class.

cdr3_aa cdr3_nt v_call d_call clone_size j_call
CASSPLADTQYF TGTGCCAGCAGCCCCCTTGCAGATACGCAGTATTTT TRBV9 NA NA TRBJ2-3
CASSFVTTSYEQYF TGTGCCAGCAGTTTTGTGACTACCTCCTACGAGCAGTACTTC TRBV28 NA NA TRBJ2-7
CASSSTAGANEKLFF TGTGCCAGCAGCTCTACGGCTGGGGCTAATGAAAAACTGTTTTTT TRBV11-2 NA NA TRBJ1-4
CSVDLSTDTQYF TGCAGCGTTGACTTAAGCACAGATACGCAGTATTTT TRBV29-1 NA NA TRBJ2-3
CASSSNGAGLNYGYTF TGTGCCAGCAGCTCAAATGGGGCAGGTCTTAACTATGGCTACACCTTC TRBV7-9 NA NA TRBJ1-2
CASSATGQGRNEQYF TGTGCCAGCAGCGCGACGGGACAGGGGCGGAACGAGCAGTACTTC TRBV7-9 TRBD1 NA TRBJ2-7
CASNGGQDINSPLHF TGTGCCAGCAATGGAGGACAGGACATCAATTCACCCCTCCACTTT TRBV6-6 TRBD1 NA TRBJ1-6
CASSSPGFGTQYF TGTGCCAGCAGTTCCCCGGGATTTGGGACGCAGTATTTT TRBV28 NA few TRBJ2-3
CASRNEGSPEQFF TGCGCCAGCCGTAACGAGGGGTCGCCCGAGCAGTTCTTC TRBV5-1 NA NA TRBJ2-1
CASSPARTRGHEQFF TGTGCCAGCAGCCCAGCCCGGACGCGGGGCCATGAGCAGTTCTTC TRBV5-4 NA once TRBJ2-1
CASGTGEVEETQYF TGCGCCAGCGGGACAGGGGAAGTTGAAGAGACCCAGTACTTC TRBV5-1 TRBD1 NA TRBJ2-5
CASSGTGGPFGYTF TGTGCCAGCAGCGGAACAGGGGGGCCATTCGGCTACACCTTC TRBV7-9 TRBD1 NA TRBJ1-2
CSVFGDRGNGYTF TGCAGCGTCTTCGGGGACAGGGGGAATGGCTACACCTTC TRBV29-1 TRBD1 few TRBJ1-2
CASSVPSSGNTIYF TGTGCCAGCAGTGTACCGAGCTCTGGAAACACCATATATTTT TRBV2 NA NA TRBJ1-3
CASSGPGTGDTEAFF TGTGCCAGCAGTGGTCCCGGGACAGGGGACACTGAAGCTTTCTTT TRBV28 TRBD1 NA TRBJ1-1
CASSLAGGQGLETQYF TGCGCCAGCAGCTTGGCCGGGGGACAGGGATTAGAGACCCAGTACTTC TRBV5-1 TRBD1 NA TRBJ2-5
CAWSAMSAQYF TGTGCCTGGAGTGCAATGTCGGCGCAGTATTTT TRBV30 NA NA TRBJ2-3
CASSNQGNTGELFF TGTGCCAGTAGTAACCAGGGGAACACCGGGGAGCTGTTTTTT TRBV19 NA NA TRBJ2-2
CASSLGLAAYNEQFF TGTGCCAGCAGTCTGGGACTAGCGGCTTACAATGAGCAGTTCTTC TRBV5-8 TRBD2 NA TRBJ2-1
CASSYRVTEAFF TGTGCCAGCAGTTACAGGGTCACTGAAGCTTTCTTT TRBV28 NA NA TRBJ1-1
CAISETGLDTEAFF TGTGCCATCAGTGAGACAGGGCTCGACACTGAAGCTTTCTTT TRBV10-3 NA NA TRBJ1-1
CASLEGGGYTEAFF TGTGCCAGCCTAGAGGGAGGGGGCTACACTGAAGCTTTCTTT TRBV28 TRBD1 once TRBJ1-1
CATSRRGRYEQYF TGTGCCACCAGCAGGCGCGGGAGGTACGAGCAGTACTTC TRBV15 TRBD2 NA TRBJ2-7
CASSEEYIYNEQFF TGTGCCAGCAGTGAAGAGTACATCTACAATGAGCAGTTCTTC TRBV6-1 NA few TRBJ2-1
CASSGVGHHIQYF TGTGCCAGCAGTGGTGTAGGGCATCACATTCAGTACTTC TRBV7-9 NA NA TRBJ2-4
CATSRDLGQLLGYTF TGTGCCACCAGCAGAGACCTGGGACAGCTCCTTGGCTACACCTTC TRBV15 TRBD1 NA TRBJ1-2
CASSPDSSQSASYEQYF TGTGCCAGCAGCCCCGACTCTAGCCAAAGCGCCTCCTACGAGCAGTACTTC TRBV7-9 NA NA TRBJ2-7
CASSLGQGLGYEQYF TGTGCCAGCTCACTTGGACAGGGGTTGGGCTACGAGCAGTACTTC TRBV18 TRBD1 NA TRBJ2-7
CASSQDQREGANVLTF TGTGCCAGCAGCCAAGATCAAAGGGAGGGGGCCAACGTCCTGACTTTC TRBV4-2 NA NA TRBJ2-6
CASSPPGLAGVYEQYF TGTGCCAGCAGCCCACCGGGACTAGCGGGAGTCTACGAGCAGTACTTC TRBV28 TRBD2 NA TRBJ2-7
CASSTRNYGYTF TGTGCCAGCAGCACCCGGAACTATGGCTACACCTTC TRBV7-8 NA NA TRBJ1-2
CASSLAGTAGETQYF TGTGCCAGCAGCTTAGCGGGGACGGCGGGGGAGACCCAGTACTTC TRBV7-9 NA NA TRBJ2-5
CASSRRTGGDETQYF TGCGCCAGCAGCCGTAGGACAGGGGGCGATGAGACCCAGTACTTC TRBV4-3 TRBD1 NA TRBJ2-5
CASSPGTSMEETQYF TGTGCCAGCAGCCCCGGGACTAGCATGGAAGAGACCCAGTACTTC TRBV5-4 TRBD2 NA TRBJ2-5
CASSILQFYGYTF TGTGCCAGCAGTATACTACAGTTCTATGGCTACACCTTC TRBV28 NA NA TRBJ1-2
CASSLSSGPFYEQYF TGTGCCAGCAGCCTATCTAGCGGGCCCTTCTACGAGCAGTACTTC TRBV9 TRBD2 NA TRBJ2-7
CASKGTGPNQPQHF TGTGCCAGCAAAGGGACAGGGCCCAATCAGCCCCAGCATTTT TRBV6-1 TRBD1 few TRBJ1-5
CAWRSEKDYGYTF TGTGCCTGGAGGTCTGAGAAGGACTATGGCTACACCTTC TRBV30 NA few TRBJ1-2
CASSVEGGPSYEQYF TGTGCCAGCAGCGTAGAAGGGGGACCTTCCTACGAGCAGTACTTC TRBV9 NA NA TRBJ2-7
CASSDTGTGDWEQFF TGTGCCAGCAGTGATACCGGGACAGGGGATTGGGAGCAGTTCTTC TRBV28 TRBD1 NA TRBJ2-1